The source of this T cell receptor beta chain is a study of vaccination and CD4 T cells after COVID-19. About the study: Sampling that followed vaccination took place a median approximately 72 days after dose two, within a range of 14 to 241.

By sample fraction, this clonotype is large. The target antigen is unknown. Indicated time point: late sampling 161 to 241 days after vaccination in three convalescent patients. V lost 0 bases and J lost 3; bases outside the gene matches: 1. Germline CDR1 reads DFQATT; CDR2 reads SNEGSKA (reference sequence). The CDR3 is made up of 14 amino acids. Whole-study results and caveats: Apart from involving relatively few convalescent patients, the work omitted early post-infection timepoints. In convalescent patients, a median approximately 86% of reactive clones appeared only post-vaccination. Median counts of SARS-CoV-2-reactive clonotypes increased from approximately 21 to 40; this difference was not significant.

TCRdb reanalysed the PCR reads using MiXCR and keeps one entry per CDR3 protein. The sample holds tens of thousands of distinct CDR3 sequences, 45% to 50% seen once. Sequencing was performed on CD4+ T cells from blood, taken about 7 months after SARS-CoV-2 vaccination. The TCR was taken from a human donor who had recovered from COVID-19. The rearrangement links TRBV20-1 to TRBJ1-1; 10 nucleotides agree with TRBD1. CDR3 protein: CSARDDRGHTEAFF. The CDR3 nucleotides read TGCAGTGCTAGAGATGACAGGGGGCACACTGAAGCTTTCTTT.